The clone carrying this T cell receptor (beta chain) is classed as medium-sized (0.01 to 0.1%). As to time point: pre-treatment baseline. Each bulk PBMC sample had roughly 350 ng DNA loaded. Profiled with immunoSEQ multiplex PCR; TCRdb holds only in-frame clones, not every one. The sample shows 9,500 to 14,000 clones, around four fifths of them seen only once. The CDR3 totals 14 residues. The germline CDR1 and CDR2 sequences are SGHVS and FQNEAQ. The V gene end was trimmed by 5 bases and the J gene end by 5 bases; junction bases not matched to a gene: 6. The data derive from a study of blood T cell dynamics during melanoma immunotherapy. Study summary: First-line therapy was either pembrolizumab or nivolumab with ipilimumab for metastatic melanoma.

The TCR comes from a human donor with melanoma. The sample was blood, taken from a patient treated with checkpoint blockade. This chain connects TRBV7-8 to TRBJ1-2; TRBD1 matches at 9 bases. Here the CDR3 reads CASSPGTGIYGYTF. The CDR3, as DNA: TGTGCCAGCAGCCCCGGGACAGGGATTTATGGCTACACCTTC.